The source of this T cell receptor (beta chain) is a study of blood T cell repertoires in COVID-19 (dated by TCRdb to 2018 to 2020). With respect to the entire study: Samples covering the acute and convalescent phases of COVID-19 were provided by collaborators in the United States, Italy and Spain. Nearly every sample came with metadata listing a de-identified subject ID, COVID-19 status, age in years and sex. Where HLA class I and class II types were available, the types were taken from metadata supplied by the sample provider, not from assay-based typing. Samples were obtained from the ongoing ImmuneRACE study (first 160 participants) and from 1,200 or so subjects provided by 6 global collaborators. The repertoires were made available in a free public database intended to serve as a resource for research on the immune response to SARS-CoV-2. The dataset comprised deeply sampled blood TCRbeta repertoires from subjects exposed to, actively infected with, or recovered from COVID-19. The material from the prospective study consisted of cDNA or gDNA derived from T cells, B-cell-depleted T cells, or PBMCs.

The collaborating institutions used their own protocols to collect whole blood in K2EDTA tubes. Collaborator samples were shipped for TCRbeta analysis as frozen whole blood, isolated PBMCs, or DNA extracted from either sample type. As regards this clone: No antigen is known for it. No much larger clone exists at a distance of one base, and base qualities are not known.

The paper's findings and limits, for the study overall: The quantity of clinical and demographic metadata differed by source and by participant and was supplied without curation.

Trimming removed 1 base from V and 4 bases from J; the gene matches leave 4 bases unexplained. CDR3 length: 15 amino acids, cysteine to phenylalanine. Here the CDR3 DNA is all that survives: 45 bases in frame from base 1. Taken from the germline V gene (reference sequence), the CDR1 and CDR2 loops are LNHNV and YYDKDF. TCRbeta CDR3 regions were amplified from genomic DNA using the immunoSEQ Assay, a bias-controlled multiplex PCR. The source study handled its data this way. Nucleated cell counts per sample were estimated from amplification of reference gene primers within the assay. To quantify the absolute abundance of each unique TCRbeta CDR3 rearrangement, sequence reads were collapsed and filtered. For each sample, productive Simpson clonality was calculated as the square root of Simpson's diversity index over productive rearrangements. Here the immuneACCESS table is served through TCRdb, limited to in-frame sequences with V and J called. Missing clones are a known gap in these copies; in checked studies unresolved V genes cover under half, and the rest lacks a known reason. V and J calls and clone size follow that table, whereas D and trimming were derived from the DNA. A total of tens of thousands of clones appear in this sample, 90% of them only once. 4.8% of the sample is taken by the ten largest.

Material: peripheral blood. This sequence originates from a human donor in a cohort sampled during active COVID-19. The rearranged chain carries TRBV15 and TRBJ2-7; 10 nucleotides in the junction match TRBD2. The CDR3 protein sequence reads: CATSRGVAGGYEQYF. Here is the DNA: TGTGCCACCAGCAGAGGGGTAGCGGGAGGTTACGAGCAGTACTTC.